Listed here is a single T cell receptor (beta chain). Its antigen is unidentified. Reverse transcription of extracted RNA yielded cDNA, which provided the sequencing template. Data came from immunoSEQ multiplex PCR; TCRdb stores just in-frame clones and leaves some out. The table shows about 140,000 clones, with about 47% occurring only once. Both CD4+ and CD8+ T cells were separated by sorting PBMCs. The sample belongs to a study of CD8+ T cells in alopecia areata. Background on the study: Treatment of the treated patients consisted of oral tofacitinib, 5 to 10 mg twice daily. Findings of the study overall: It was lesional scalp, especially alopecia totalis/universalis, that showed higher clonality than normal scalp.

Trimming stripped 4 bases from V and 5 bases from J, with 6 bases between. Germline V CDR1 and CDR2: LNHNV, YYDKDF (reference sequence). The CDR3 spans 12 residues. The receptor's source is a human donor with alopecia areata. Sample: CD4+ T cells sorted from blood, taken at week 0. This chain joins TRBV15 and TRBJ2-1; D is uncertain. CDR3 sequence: CATSTPDNEQFF. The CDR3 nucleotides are TGTGCCACCAGCACACCTGACAATGAGCAGTTCTTC. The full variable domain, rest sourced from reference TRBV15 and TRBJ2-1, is DAMVIQNPRYQVTQFGKPVTLSCSQTLNHNVMYWYQQKSSQAPKLLFHYYDKDFNNEADTPDNFQSRRPNTSFCFLDIRSPGLGDTAMYLCATSTPDNEQFFGPGTRLTVL.